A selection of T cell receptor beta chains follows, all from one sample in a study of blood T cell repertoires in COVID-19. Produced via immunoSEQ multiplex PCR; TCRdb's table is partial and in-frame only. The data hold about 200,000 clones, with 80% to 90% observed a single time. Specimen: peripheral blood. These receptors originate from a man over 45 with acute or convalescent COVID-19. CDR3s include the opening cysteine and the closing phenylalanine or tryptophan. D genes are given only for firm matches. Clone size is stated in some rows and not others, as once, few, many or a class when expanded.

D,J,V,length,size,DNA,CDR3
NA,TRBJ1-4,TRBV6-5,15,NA,TGTGCCAGTAGCAGGGTGCGCCAGGAAGCGGAAAAACTGTTTTTT,CASSRVRQEAEKLFF
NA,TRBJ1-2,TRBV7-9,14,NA,TGTGCCAGCAGCTTAGGTGGGGCAGGGCAAGGCTACACCTTC,CASSLGGAGQGYTF
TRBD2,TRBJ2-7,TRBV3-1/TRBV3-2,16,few,TGTGCCAGCAGCGAAGGGGGTACTAGCGGGTCCTACGAGCAGTACTTC,CASSEGGTSGSYEQYF
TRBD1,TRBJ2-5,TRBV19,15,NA,TGTGCCAGTAGGGTGTCCGGGACAGGGAGAGAGACCCAGTACTTC,CASRVSGTGRETQYF
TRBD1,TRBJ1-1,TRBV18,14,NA,TGTGCCAGCTCATCCCACAGGGGGCAGGTTGAAGCTTTCTTT,CASSSHRGQVEAFF
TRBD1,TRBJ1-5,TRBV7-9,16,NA,TGTGCCAGCAGCTTAGGGGACAGGTCCTTCAATCAGCCCCAGCATTTT,CASSLGDRSFNQPQHF
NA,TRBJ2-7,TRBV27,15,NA,TGTGCCAGCAGTTTTGGGGGGACAGACGGCTACGAGCAGTACTTC,CASSFGGTDGYEQYF
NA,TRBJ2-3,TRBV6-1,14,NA,TGTGCCAGCAGTGAGACACGATCCACAGATACGCAGTATTTT,CASSETRSTDTQYF
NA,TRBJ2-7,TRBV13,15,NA,TGTGCCAGCAGCTTAGGATCGGGGGGCTTCTACGAGCAGTACTTC,CASSLGSGGFYEQYF
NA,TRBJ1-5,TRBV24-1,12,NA,TGTGCCACCAGTGAGCGGGACGGACCCCAGCATTTT,CATSERDGPQHF
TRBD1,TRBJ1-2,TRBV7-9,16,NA,TGTGCCAGCAGCTTAGACAGGGACAGGGGACGGGATGGCTACACCTTC,CASSLDRDRGRDGYTF
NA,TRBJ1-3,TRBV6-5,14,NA,TGTGCCAGCTCGACTCCGAGCTCTGGAAACACCATATATTTT,CASSTPSSGNTIYF
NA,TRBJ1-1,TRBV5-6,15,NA,TGTGCCAGCAGCTCCCCGAGTGGGCAGGACACTGAAGCTTTCTTT,CASSSPSGQDTEAFF
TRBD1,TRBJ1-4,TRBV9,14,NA,TGTGCCAGCAGCGCAACGGACAGGGATGAAAAACTGTTTTTT,CASSATDRDEKLFF
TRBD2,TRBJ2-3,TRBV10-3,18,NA,TGTGCCATCAGGGGGACTAGCGGGGGGTACGCTAGCACAGATACGCAGTATTTT,CAIRGTSGGYASTDTQYF
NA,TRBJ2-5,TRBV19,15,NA,TGTGCCAGTAGGTCCCTCTCCGGGGATATAGAGACCCAGTACTTC,CASRSLSGDIETQYF
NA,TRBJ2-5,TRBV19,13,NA,TGTGCCAGTAGTACGCAGGGGAGTCAGACCCAGTACTTC,CASSTQGSQTQYF